The present T cell receptor beta chain was sequenced within a study of PD-1 blockade in classical Hodgkin lymphoma (TCRdb year 2020). Regarding the study in general: Nivolumab dosing was 3 mg/kg intravenously every 2 weeks, continuing until either disease progression or unacceptable toxicity. The study used CyTOF and TCR beta sequencing to define a peripheral blood immune signature of response to PD-1 blockade in classical Hodgkin lymphoma.

Genomic DNA was extracted with the Qiagen DNeasy kit from unsorted PBMCs and from negatively selected CD4+ and CD8+ fractions. Using primers that anneal to V and J segments, immunoSEQ multiplex PCR amplified the TCR beta CDR3 regions. A synthetic immune receptor repertoire was used to minimize amplification bias, and remaining bias was computationally removed after sequencing. On the authors' methods: Repertoire diversity was quantified as the Shannon entropy index using custom Python scripts. The unsorted, CD4+ and CD8+ repertoires were each analyzed separately, with the exception of combined analyses, where CD4+ and CD8+ sequences were merged in silico. Clonal expansion was defined as at least a 2-fold frequency increase after treatment relative to C1D1, with a pseudocount of 0.5 for undetected baseline clones. Singleton clones were defined as clones with 0 or 1 copy at C1D1, and non-singleton clones were defined as clones with 2 or more copies. Clones expanded in unsorted samples were annotated as CD4+, CD8+ or unknown by matching protein sequences in sorted samples from the same patient. Diversity changes from C1D1 to C4D1 were tested in paired samples using Wilcoxon tests. TCRdb holds this immuneACCESS table with in-frame rearrangements only. Some clones are missing; in checked studies, unresolved V genes explain under half, and the rest has no known cause. D and trimming were read from the DNA, whereas the V and J calls and clone size are those reported in that table. This sample comprises 35,000 to 40,000 clones, 85% to 90% of them detected only once. Roughly 7.7% of the sample is taken by the ten largest.

The CDR3, cysteine through phenylalanine, is 18 amino acids long. CDR3 DNA is the only sequence kept; it has 54 bases, read in frame from the first base. CDR1 and CDR2, per the germline V gene, are MGHRA and YSYEKL. The time point tag for this specimen amounts to: cycle 2 day 1 (C2D1) of nivolumab. Every trial patient had relapsed after autologous stem cell transplantation, and cohorts A, B and C differed in prior brentuximab vedotin exposure. A total of about 51 patients with relapsed/refractory classical Hodgkin lymphoma made up the trial cohort, and each patient's best overall response was complete response, partial response or progressive disease. Single-agent nivolumab was administered to trial patients in the multi-cohort phase II CheckMate 205 trial. An independent review committee assessed best overall response by applying the 2007 International Working Group response criteria. Trial PBMCs were collected just before the start of nivolumab (C1D1) and during therapy at cycle 2 day 1 and cycle 4 day 1. After peripheral blood was drawn into 8 mL Vacutainer Cell Preparation Tubes, PBMCs were isolated by centrifugation and then cryopreserved.

Concerning this clone: Its specific antigen is unknown. The record has no base qualities; no much larger clone is one base away.

The full study reports these points: Diversity was lower in patients who began nivolumab less than 1 year after ASCT, so these patients were left out of later analyses to avoid confounding by immune reconstitution. CD4+ but not CD8+ TCR diversity rose significantly by C4D1 (p=0.0027 vs p=0.16), most apparent in complete responders (p=0.02). Newly diagnosed patients were reported to have lower baseline TCR diversity than healthy donors, and relapsed/refractory patients were reported to have lower baseline TCR diversity still. The study covered only a single clinical trial cohort, and the causes of the repertoire differences, possibly disease activity or prior therapy, were still not defined. Trial patients achieving complete response had baseline diversity similar to newly diagnosed patients, whereas partial responders and progressors had significantly lower diversity.

This sample comprised peripheral blood mononuclear cells (PBMCs), obtained before the second cycle of nivolumab. The rearranged segments are TRBV4-1 and TRBJ2-5; a tentative D call is TRBD2 (5 bases match). The DNA end is more similar to TRBJ2-7, so the J call may be wrong. This sequence originates from a human donor with classical Hodgkin lymphoma. The CDR3: CASSQANFLGSSTYEQYF. The sequence in DNA is TGCGCCAGCAGCCAAGCGAACTTCCTGGGGAGTTCTACCTACGAGCAGTACTTC.